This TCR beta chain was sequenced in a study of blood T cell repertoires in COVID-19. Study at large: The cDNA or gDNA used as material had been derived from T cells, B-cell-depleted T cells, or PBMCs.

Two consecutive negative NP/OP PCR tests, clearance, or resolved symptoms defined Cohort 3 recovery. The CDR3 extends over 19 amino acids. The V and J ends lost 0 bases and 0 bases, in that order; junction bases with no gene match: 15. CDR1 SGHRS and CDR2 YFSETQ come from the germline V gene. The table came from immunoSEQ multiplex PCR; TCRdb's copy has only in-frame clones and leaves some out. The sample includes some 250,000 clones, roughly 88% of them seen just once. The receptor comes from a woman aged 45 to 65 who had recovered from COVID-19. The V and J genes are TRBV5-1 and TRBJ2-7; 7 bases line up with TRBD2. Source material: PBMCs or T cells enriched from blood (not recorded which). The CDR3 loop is CASSLAPASGLRSSYEQYF. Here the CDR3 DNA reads TGCGCCAGCAGCTTGGCCCCGGCTAGCGGACTACGGAGCTCCTACGAGCAGTACTTC.